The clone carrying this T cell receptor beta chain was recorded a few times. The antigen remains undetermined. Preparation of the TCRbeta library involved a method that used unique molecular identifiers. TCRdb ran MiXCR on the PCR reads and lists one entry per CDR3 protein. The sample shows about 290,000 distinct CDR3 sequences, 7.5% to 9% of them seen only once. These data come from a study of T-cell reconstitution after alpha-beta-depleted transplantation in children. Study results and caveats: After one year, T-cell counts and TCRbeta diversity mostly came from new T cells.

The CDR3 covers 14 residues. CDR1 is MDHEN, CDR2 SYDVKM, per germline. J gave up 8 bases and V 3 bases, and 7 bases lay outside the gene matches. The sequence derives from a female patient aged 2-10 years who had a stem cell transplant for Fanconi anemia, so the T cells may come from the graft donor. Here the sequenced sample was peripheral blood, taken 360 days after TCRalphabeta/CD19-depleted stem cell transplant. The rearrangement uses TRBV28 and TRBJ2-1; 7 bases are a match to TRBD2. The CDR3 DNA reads TGTGCCAGCAGTTTGGTTGGCGGGGGAGATGAGCAGTTCTTC. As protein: CASSLVGGGDEQFF. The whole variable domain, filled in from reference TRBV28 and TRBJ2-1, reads DVKVTQSSRYLVKRTGEKVFLECVQDMDHENMFWYRQDPGLGLRLIYFSYDVKMKEKGDIPEGYSVSREKKERFSLILESASTNQTSMYLCASSLVGGGDEQFFGPGTRLTVL.